This paragraph reports one T cell receptor beta chain. The antigen is not known. Measured with immunoSEQ multiplex PCR; TCRdb has only the in-frame clones, and not every one. This sample has around 1.4 million clones; approximately 98.5% occur once, and the top ten carry approximately 0.4%. This record belongs to a study of shared clonotypes between healthy human individuals. The CDR3 spans 12 residues. CDR1 and CDR2 from the germline V gene are KGHSH and LQKENI. The ends were cut back, 6 bases at V and 9 bases at J, with 12 bases in the middle. General study findings and limits: Only blood underwent sampling, and tissue repertoires likely differ.

The rearrangement joins TRBV18 to TRBJ2-1; the D call may be TRBD1 or TRBD2 (5 bases each). Material: naive CD4+ T cells sorted from blood. Subset denoted: CD45RA+ positively selected. This TCR was recovered from a man younger than 45 in good health. For the CDR3, the DNA is TGTGCCAGCTCCCCCGGGGCCGGTGAGCAGTTCTTC. It specifies CASSPGAGEQFF.